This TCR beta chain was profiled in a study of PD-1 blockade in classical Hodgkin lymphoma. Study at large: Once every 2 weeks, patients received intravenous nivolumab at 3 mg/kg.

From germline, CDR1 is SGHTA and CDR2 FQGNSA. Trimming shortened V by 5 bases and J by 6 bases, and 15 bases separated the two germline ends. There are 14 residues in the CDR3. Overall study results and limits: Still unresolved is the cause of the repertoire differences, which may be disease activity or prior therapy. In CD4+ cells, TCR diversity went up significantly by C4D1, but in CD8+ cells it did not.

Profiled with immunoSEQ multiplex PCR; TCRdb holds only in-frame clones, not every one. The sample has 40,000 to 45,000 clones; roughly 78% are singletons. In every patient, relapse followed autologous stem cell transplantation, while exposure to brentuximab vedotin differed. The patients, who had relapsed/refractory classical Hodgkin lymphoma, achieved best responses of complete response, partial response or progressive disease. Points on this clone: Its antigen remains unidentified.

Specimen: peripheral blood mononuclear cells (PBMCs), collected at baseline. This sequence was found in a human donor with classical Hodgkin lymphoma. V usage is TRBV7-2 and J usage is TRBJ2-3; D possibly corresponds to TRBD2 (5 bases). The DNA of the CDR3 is TGTGCCAGCAGCCAGGAGCAGCCGGGGGATACGCAGTATTTT. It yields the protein CASSQEQPGDTQYF.